Listed below are T cell receptor beta chains from one sample, sequenced in a study of T cell repertoires in cytomegalovirus infection. In TCRdb, the reads were re-called with MiXCR into one record per CDR3 protein. Seen here are over 150,000 distinct CDR3 sequences, 14% observed once, and the top ten hold 20% to 30%. The sample comprised PBMCs. The receptors originated from a human donor in good health (CMV status not recorded). Some clones in this sample may be carry-over from other donors' samples. Each CDR3 is given with its conserved first and last residue. D genes are given only for firm matches. Size is stated for part of the rows, as once, few or many counts, or as a class when the clone is expanded.

V: TRBV7-2; J: TRBJ2-1; size: many; D: .; CDR3: CASSPGLNNEQFF; DNA: TGTGCCAGCAGTCCCGGACTGAACAATGAGCAGTTCTTC
V: TRBV6-5; J: TRBJ2-7; size: .; D: .; CDR3: CASASRGGSSYEQYF; DNA: TGTGCCAGCGCTTCGAGAGGCGGAAGCTCCTACGAGCAGTACTTC
V: TRBV7-2; J: TRBJ2-7; size: many; D: .; CDR3: CASSLSGKAYEQYF; DNA: TGTGCCAGCAGCTTAAGCGGCAAAGCCTACGAGCAGTACTTC
V: TRBV19; J: TRBJ1-4; size: .; D: TRBD1; CDR3: CASSIRGTANEKLFF; DNA: TGTGCCAGTTCCATCCGCGGGACAGCTAATGAAAAACTGTTTTTT
V: TRBV10-2; J: TRBJ2-1; size: few; D: TRBD1; CDR3: CACSGQGLDWQFF; DNA: TGCGCCTGCTCGGGACAGGGCCTGGATTGGCAGTTCTTC
V: TRBV7-2; J: TRBJ1-3; size: many; D: .; CDR3: CASSPLGTTGNTIYF; DNA: TGTGCCAGCAGCCCCCTTGGGACTACTGGAAACACCATATATTTT
V: TRBV7-2; J: TRBJ2-2; size: many; D: TRBD1; CDR3: CASSATPQGAGGELFF; DNA: TGTGCCAGCAGCGCTACCCCTCAGGGGGCGGGCGGGGAGCTGTTTTTT
V: TRBV29-1; J: TRBJ2-7; size: few; D: .; CDR3: CSVEVGSYEQYF; DNA: TGCAGCGTTGAAGTGGGATCCTACGAGCAGTACTTC
V: TRBV11-2; J: TRBJ2-1; size: many; D: .; CDR3: CASSLARASRGNEQFF; DNA: TGTGCCAGCAGCTTAGCCCGGGCTAGCAGAGGAAATGAGCAGTTCTTC
V: TRBV20-1; J: TRBJ1-5; size: .; D: TRBD1; CDR3: CSARDRVTNQPQHF; DNA: TGCAGTGCTCGGGACAGGGTTACCAATCAGCCCCAGCATTTT
V: TRBV6-2/TRBV6-3; J: TRBJ1-1; size: few; D: .; CDR3: CASSLWTAEAFF; DNA: TGTGCCAGCAGTTTGTGGACCGCGGAAGCTTTCTTT
V: TRBV29-1; J: TRBJ2-4; size: .; D: .; CDR3: CSVGTGRGNIQYF; DNA: TGCAGCGTAGGGACGGGGCGCGGAAACATTCAGTACTTC
V: TRBV7-8; J: TRBJ1-2; size: many; D: .; CDR3: CASSLAEKNYGYTF; DNA: TGTGCCAGCAGCTTAGCTGAGAAGAACTATGGCTACACCTTC
V: TRBV2; J: TRBJ2-5; size: many; D: .; CDR3: CASSEGGQGYQETQYF; DNA: TGTGCCAGCAGCGAGGGGGGGCAGGGGTACCAAGAGACCCAGTACTTC
V: TRBV27; J: TRBJ2-5; size: many; D: TRBD2; CDR3: CASSPRGTSGRAWETQYF; DNA: TGTGCCAGCAGTCCCCGCGGGACTAGCGGGAGGGCCTGGGAGACCCAGTACTTC
V: TRBV7-9; J: TRBJ2-7; size: many; D: TRBD1; CDR3: CASSSKDRYEQYF; DNA: TGTGCCAGCAGCTCAAAGGACAGGTACGAGCAGTACTTC
V: TRBV28; J: TRBJ2-7; size: many; D: .; CDR3: CASSSPGSPGYEQYF; DNA: TGTGCCAGCAGTTCACCAGGGTCCCCAGGCTACGAGCAGTACTTC
V: TRBV5-6; J: TRBJ2-3; size: .; D: .; CDR3: CASSQSRGDRMDTQYF; DNA: TGTGCCAGCAGCCAAAGCAGGGGCGACCGTATGGATACGCAGTATTTT
V: TRBV6-6; J: TRBJ1-1; size: .; D: .; CDR3: CASSYPGPETEAFF; DNA: TGTGCCAGCAGTTACCCTGGACCTGAGACTGAAGCTTTCTTT
V: TRBV7-8; J: TRBJ2-7; size: many; D: .; CDR3: CASSLDQDSSHEQYF; DNA: TGTGCCAGCAGCTTAGATCAGGATAGTTCCCACGAGCAGTACTTC
V: TRBV12-3/TRBV12-4; J: TRBJ2-7; size: .; D: .; CDR3: CASSPLQGSSEQYF; DNA: TGTGCCAGCAGTCCTCTACAGGGTTCGAGCGAGCAGTACTTC
V: TRBV7-2; J: TRBJ1-5; size: many; D: .; CDR3: CASSLGRLSNQPQHF; DNA: TGTGCCAGCAGCTTAGGCAGGCTGAGCAATCAGCCCCAGCATTTT
V: TRBV28; J: TRBJ1-1; size: .; D: .; CDR3: CASSFISLNTEAFF; DNA: TGTGCCAGCAGTTTTATATCTCTTAACACTGAAGCTTTCTTT
V: TRBV6-2/TRBV6-3; J: TRBJ1-2; size: few; D: .; CDR3: CASSYDPQANYGYTF; DNA: TGTGCCAGCAGTTACGATCCGCAAGCTAACTATGGCTACACCTTC
V: TRBV10-3; J: TRBJ2-7; size: many; D: TRBD1; CDR3: CAISEPDRGNPYEQYF; DNA: TGTGCCATCAGTGAGCCGGACAGGGGGAATCCCTACGAGCAGTACTTC
V: TRBV28; J: TRBJ1-4; size: many; D: .; CDR3: CASSPPGEEKLFF; DNA: TGTGCCAGCAGTCCCCCAGGGGAGGAAAAACTGTTTTTT
V: TRBV27; J: TRBJ1-5; size: few; D: .; CDR3: CASSFRIGNQPQHF; DNA: TGTGCCAGCAGCTTTCGTATCGGCAATCAGCCCCAGCATTTT